The 32 T cell receptor beta chains presented below share a single source sample, sequenced in a study of blood T cells in healthy people across ages. Together with a sample-barcoded 5' primer, a J-beta primer mix was included in a second PCR lasting about 6 to 12 cycles. TCRdb re-called the 5' RACE reads through MiXCR, storing one row per CDR3 protein. The sample has about 1.5 million distinct CDR3 sequences, about 42% seen once. The specimen was blood. The receptors were sampled from a woman in her late teens or twenties in good health.

The chain links TRBV7-2 to TRBJ2-7, with TRBD2 identical over 7 bases. The CDR3 totals 16 residues. The V gene end was trimmed by 3 bases and the J gene end by 0 bases; junction bases not matched to a gene: 8. CDR1 and CDR2 (germline): SGHTA, FQGNSA. CDR3 in DNA: TGTGCCAGCAGCTTGGGGAGCGGGGCTAGCTCCTACGAGCAGTACTTC. It specifies CASSLGSGASSYEQYF.

This clonotype has only a few counts. The V and J genes are TRBV7-2 and TRBJ1-5; D is unclear. CDR1 is SGHTA and CDR2 is FQGNSA in the germline V gene. V dropped 4 bases and J dropped 6 bases, with 16 bases sitting between them. The CDR3 has 15 residues. CDR3 amino acids: CASSSPSRRSQPQHF. The DNA for the CDR3 is TGTGCCAGCAGCTCCCCCTCCCGTCGCTCTCAGCCCCAGCATTTT.

V is TRBV7-6 and J is TRBJ1-1, with 7 bases fitting TRBD1. The junction had 8 bases not matched to a gene; V was cut back by 5 bases and J by 8 bases. This CDR3 contains 13 residues. Germline loops: CDR1 SGHVS, CDR2 FNYEAQ. The CDR3 sequence: CASSPWKGAEAFF. CDR3 DNA: TGTGCCAGCAGCCCGTGGAAGGGGGCCGAAGCTTTCTTT.

This clonotype has just one count. The CDR3 DNA follows: TGTGCCACCAGCAGGGCGACCGGGACGAAGCTGTTTTTT. Its translation is CATSRATGTKLFF. V usage is TRBV15 and J usage is TRBJ1-4, with a tentative D call TRBD1 (5 bases). Trimming left V 3 bases short and J 14 bases short, with 16 bases between. CDR3 size: 13 residues. The germline V gene encodes CDR1 LNHNV and CDR2 YYDKDF (reference sequence).

This clonotype occurred once. This sequence joins TRBV6-4 and TRBJ1-2; weak D call: TRBD1 (6 bases). Germline values: CDR1 MRHNA, CDR2 SNTAGT. V was shortened by 0 bases and J by 3 bases, with 20 bases between the two germline ends. CDR3 length: 18 residues. The CDR3 loop reads CASSDSVRGRGWDYGYTF. CDR3 nucleotides: TGTGCCAGCAGTGACTCGGTCCGGGGGCGAGGGTGGGACTATGGCTACACCTTC.

Here the CDR3 reads CASRQDSCYEQYF. The CDR3 nucleotides read TGTGCCAGCAGACAGGACAGCTGCTACGAGCAGTACTTC. The genes are TRBV14 and TRBJ2-7; maybe TRBD1 (6 bases). Germline CDR1 and CDR2: SGHDN and FVKESK. The CDR3 consists of 13 residues. The V end lost 6 bases, the J end lost 3 bases, and 12 bases lay between the germline ends.

The chain employs TRBV7-2 and TRBJ2-1; D tentatively fits TRBD1 or TRBD2 (5 bases each). The CDR3 spans 16 residues. Between the trimmed V and J ends, which lost 4 bases and 6 bases, there was a span of 19 bases. The germline V gene has CDR1 SGHTA and CDR2 FQGNSA. The CDR3 region has the DNA TGTGCCAGCAGCTATATGGGGGACGTCGTCGGCAATGAGCAGTTCTTC. This translates into CASSYMGDVVGNEQFF.

This clonotype was counted between two and nine times. The V and J genes are TRBV7-2 and TRBJ2-7; 8 positions match TRBD1. The trim removed 5 bases at V and 3 bases at J, leaving 9 bases unmatched. Germline V gene sequence: CDR1 SGHTA, CDR2 FQGNSA. This CDR3 has 15 amino acids. This CDR3 is CASSPRTGLFYEQYF. The CDR3 bases are TGTGCCAGCAGCCCCCGGACAGGGCTTTTCTACGAGCAGTACTTC. The full variable domain, with the rest looked up from reference TRBV7-2 and TRBJ2-7, is GAGVSQSPSNKVTEKGKDVELRCDPISGHTALYWYRQSLGQGLEFLIYFQGNSAPDKSGLPSDRFSAERTGGSVSTLTIQRTQQEDSAVYLCASSPRTGLFYEQYFGPGTRLTVT.

The genes are TRBV6-2 or TRBV6-3 and TRBJ2-7, with D possibly matching TRBD1 (6 bases). V was pared by 6 bases and J by 3 bases, with 12 bases between. CDR3 length equals 13 residues. Germline CDR1 and CDR2: MNHEY and SVGEGT. Written as DNA, the CDR3 is TGTGCCAGCAGAGCCGGGACACACTACGAGCAGTACTTC. Residues: CASRAGTHYEQYF.

Ten or more counts support this clonotype. This rearrangement joins TRBV5-1 to TRBJ2-5; tentatively, D is TRBD2 (6 bases). The assigned J gene may be wrong: the sequence end matches TRBJ2-7 better. This CDR3 comprises 14 residues. In germline, CDR1 is SGHRS, CDR2 YFSETQ. CDR3 amino acids: CASSLSGSGDEQYF. DNA for the CDR3: TGCGCCAGCAGCTTATCCGGGAGTGGCGACGAGCAGTACTTC.

This clonotype was seen more than once but under ten times. V and J are TRBV25-1 and TRBJ2-3, with a weak D call TRBD2 (5 bases). V was clipped by 1 base and J by 4 bases, with 18 bases between them. In germline, CDR1 is MGHDK, CDR2 SYGVNS. This CDR3 region has 17 residues. The CDR3 region is CASSESAGRKTSDTQYF. CDR3 nucleotide sequence: TGTGCCAGCAGTGAATCGGCGGGCAGAAAGACGTCAGATACGCAGTATTTT. The whole variable domain, filled in from reference TRBV25-1 and TRBJ2-3, reads EADIYQTPRYLVIGTGKKITLECSQTMGHDKMYWYQQDPGMELHLIHYSYGVNSTEKGDLSSESTVSRIRTEHFPLTLESARPSHTSQYLCASSESAGRKTSDTQYFGPGTRLTVL.

This rearrangement joins TRBV29-1 to TRBJ1-1; 7 bases map to TRBD1. This CDR3 contains 15 residues. Germline CDR1 is SQVTM and CDR2 is ANQGSEA. Losses at the gene ends were 4 bases for V and 0 bases for J; bases not matched to a gene: 8. CDR3 loop: CSVAFRRGMNTEAFF. CDR3 coding DNA: TGCAGCGTTGCTTTCCGCAGGGGGATGAACACTGAAGCTTTCTTT.

This clonotype appeared a few times. This rearrangement joins TRBV12-3 or TRBV12-4 to TRBJ2-4; 8 positions match TRBD1. The assigned J gene may be wrong: the sequence end matches TRBJ2-7 better. This CDR3 is 14 amino acids long. In nucleotides, the CDR3 is TGTGCCAGCACCACCACGGCAGGGGGCCACGAGCAGTACTTC. Amino acid sequence: CASTTTAGGHEQYF.

The CDR3 DNA reads TGTGCCAGCAGTCCCGCCGGGCGGGGGGGCCTTGATGAGCAGTTCTTC. It encodes CASSPAGRGGLDEQFF. The chain employs TRBV12-3 or TRBV12-4 and TRBJ2-1, with 9 positions matching TRBD2. The V and J ends lost 5 bases and 8 bases, in that order; junction bases with no gene match: 13. This CDR3 has 16 residues.

The chain combines TRBV5-5 with TRBJ2-5; maybe TRBD2 (5 bases). This CDR3 is 13 amino acids long. CDR1 and CDR2 from the germline V gene are SGHKS and YYEKEE (reference sequence). V shed 5 bases and J shed 5 bases, with 13 bases lying between them. In DNA, the CDR3 is TGTGCCAGCAGGCGGGCCGGCGGGGAGACCCAGTACTTC. Its protein product is CASRRAGGETQYF.

There are a few counts of this clonotype. The chain has TRBV5-1 and TRBJ1-4; D gene unclear. This CDR3 has 16 residues. V gave up 4 bases and J gave up 2 bases, with 15 bases separating them. Germline V gives CDR1 SGHRS, CDR2 YFSETQ. The CDR3 DNA is TGCGCCAGCAGCCCGAGAATCGAGGGTACTAATGAAAAACTGTTTTTT. This translates into CASSPRIEGTNEKLFF. Full variable domain (outside the CDR3, taken from reference TRBV5-1 and TRBJ1-4): KAGVTQTPRYLIKTRGQQVTLSCSPISGHRSVSWYQQTPGQGLQFLFEYFSETQRNKGNFPGRFSGRQFSNSRSEMNVSTLELGDSALYLCASSPRIEGTNEKLFFGSGTQLSVL.

A word on this clonotype: An end of the junction does not agree with germline; a read error may underlie this. V is TRBV7-7 and J is TRBJ2-1, with D tentatively TRBD1 (6 bases). The DNA end is more similar to TRBJ2-7, so the J call may be wrong. This CDR3 contains 15 residues. Looked up from germline, CDR1 is SSHAT and CDR2 is FNYEAQ (reference sequence). DNA of the CDR3: TGTGCTAGCAGCTTAGGAGAACAGGGCTACAATGAGCAGTACTTC. This codes for CASSLGEQGYNEQYF.

This clonotype has a handful of counts. The DNA of the CDR3 is TGCAGTGCTCTTTCGGATGCAGGGTTCAAGCAGTACTTC. This translates into CSALSDAGFKQYF. The V gene is TRBV20-1, the J gene TRBJ2-7; D is possibly TRBD1 (5 bases). Trimming removed 5 bases from V and 8 bases from J, with 19 bases in between. The length of the CDR3 is 13 residues. Germline V gene data show CDR1 as DFQATT and CDR2 as SNEGSKA (reference sequence).

This clonotype was seen a few times. CDR3 loop: CATAPRAGEEEETQYF. Here the CDR3 DNA reads TGTGCCACCGCGCCAAGAGCAGGGGAAGAGGAAGAGACCCAGTACTTC. The chain employs TRBV12-3 or TRBV12-4 and TRBJ2-5; tentatively, D is TRBD1 (6 bases). This CDR3 has 16 amino acids. V dropped 10 bases and J dropped 3 bases, with 24 bases sitting between them.

CDR3 protein: CASSRTGNTGNTIYF. Written as DNA, the CDR3 is TGTGCCAGCAGTCGGACAGGGAACACTGGAAACACCATATATTTT. V is TRBV12-3 or TRBV12-4 and J is TRBJ1-3, with TRBD1 matching over 8 bases. V was pared by 5 bases and J by 2 bases, with 5 bases of the junction left unmatched. The CDR3 has 15 amino acids.

J is TRBJ2-1 and V is TRBV19; D not resolved. The CDR3 has 13 residues. The V end was cut by 5 bases, the J end by 15 bases, with 20 bases between. Germline V gene lookup returns CDR1 LNHDA and CDR2 SQIVND (reference sequence). The DNA of the CDR3 is TGTGCCAGTAGTCCTTCCTTGGACCACCTAAGGTTCTTC. Translation gives CASSPSLDHLRFF. Based on the CDR3 plus reference TRBV19 and TRBJ2-1, the full variable domain is DGGITQSPKYLFRKEGQNVTLSCEQNLNHDAMYWYRQDPGQGLRLIYYSQIVNDFQKGDIAEGYSVSREKKESFPLTVTSAQKNPTAFYLCASSPSLDHLRFFGPGTRLTVL.

The chain carries TRBV7-3 and TRBJ2-1, with 11 bases that match TRBD2. The germline gives CDR1 SGHTA, CDR2 FQGTGA. This CDR3 has 19 residues. J gave up 8 bases and V 5 bases, and 20 bases lay outside the gene matches. CDR3 nucleotides: TGTGCCAGCAGCCTCCTATATAATCCGACTAGCGGGGTATACGATGAGCAGTTCTTC. Amino acid sequence: CASSLLYNPTSGVYDEQFF.

The chain has TRBV6-5 and TRBJ1-1; D may be TRBD1 (5 bases). The CDR3 length is 13 residues. CDR1 MNHEY and CDR2 SVGAGI come from the germline V gene. V was cut by 7 bases and J by 1 base, with 10 bases left in between. In DNA, the CDR3 is TGTGCCAGCAAATATACAGGGAACACTGAAGCTTTCTTT. It codes for CASKYTGNTEAFF.

The rearrangement links TRBV6-1 to TRBJ1-2; D gene uncertain. The germline V gene has CDR1 MNHNS and CDR2 SASEGT. This CDR3 contains 14 residues. V was pared by 3 bases and J by 3 bases, with 11 bases between. The CDR3 nucleotides are TGTGCCAGCAGTGAGGCAGGTCTCCACTATGGCTACACCTTC. This translates into CASSEAGLHYGYTF.

Remarks on this clonotype: One end of the junction is discordant with germline, which a read error may explain. The chain has TRBV27 and TRBJ1-2; 9 bases map to TRBD1. The CDR3 is 14 residues long. CDR1 and CDR2 (germline): MNHEY, SMNVEV (reference sequence). The CDR3 DNA reads TGTGCCAGCAGTTGGACAGGGGAGAACTATGGCCACACCTTC. The encoded protein is CASSWTGENYGHTF.

This clonotype was seen more than once but under ten times. The V gene is TRBV6-6, the J gene TRBJ2-7, with 8 bases matching TRBD2. The CDR3 covers 15 residues. Losses at the gene ends were 5 bases for V and 5 bases for J; bases not matched to a gene: 11. The germline CDR1 and CDR2 sequences are MNHNY and SVGAGI (reference sequence). The CDR3 coding sequence is TGTGCCAGCAGTAACCGACTGGCGGGAGGTCACGAGCAGTACTTC. This gives the protein CASSNRLAGGHEQYF.

This clonotype came up a few times. The chain is built from TRBV6-2 or TRBV6-3 and TRBJ1-5; D possibly corresponds to TRBD1 (6 bases). V was shortened by 6 bases and J by 3 bases, with 15 bases between the two germline ends. The CDR3 consists of 15 residues. Germline assignment: CDR1 MNHEY and CDR2 SVGEGT. The CDR3 here is CASRMDSPLNQPQHF. The CDR3 DNA reads as TGTGCCAGCAGAATGGACAGTCCCCTCAATCAGCCCCAGCATTTT.

This chain uses TRBV27 with TRBJ2-1; 9 nucleotides align to TRBD1. This CDR3 spans 14 amino acids. The trim removed 6 bases at V and 4 bases at J, leaving 4 bases unmatched. Germline lookup yields CDR1 MNHEY and CDR2 SMNVEV (reference sequence). CDR3 in DNA: TGTGCCAGCAGGCGACAGGGGGAATACAATGAGCAGTTCTTC. As protein: CASRRQGEYNEQFF.

The chain carries TRBV5-1 and TRBJ2-7; D gene unclear. This CDR3 contains 14 residues. The germline V gene has CDR1 SGHRS and CDR2 YFSETQ. V was cut by 6 bases and J by 1 base, with 14 bases left in between. The CDR3 region has the DNA TGCGCCAGCACCCCTTGGACCGCTTCCTACGAGCAGTACTTC. Its translation is CASTPWTASYEQYF.

V is TRBV28 and J is TRBJ2-5, with D perhaps assigned TRBD1 or TRBD2 (7 bases each). Trimming shortened V by 7 bases and J by 11 bases, and 23 bases separated the two germline ends. The CDR3 is 14 amino acids. Germline V gene lookup returns CDR1 MDHEN and CDR2 SYDVKM. For the CDR3, the DNA is TGTGCCAGCAACACCGCGACAGGGACTAAAGAGCAGTACTTC. As protein: CASNTATGTKEQYF.

This clonotype was seen more than once but under ten times. This chain joins TRBV20-1 and TRBJ2-7; 7 nucleotides agree with TRBD1. Germline CDR1 is DFQATT and CDR2 is SNEGSKA (reference sequence). After removal of 5 bases from V and 7 bases from J, the junction contained 14 bases not matched to a gene. This CDR3 has 14 residues. DNA of the CDR3: TGCAGTGCTTACAACAGGGGTTCCCCGACTGAGCAGTACTTC. It encodes CSAYNRGSPTEQYF.

This clonotype was seen a few times. The V call is TRBV6-2 or TRBV6-3, the J call TRBJ2-3, with D tentatively TRBD2 (6 bases). V was trimmed by 8 bases and J by 2 bases, leaving 11 bases between them. The CDR3 is 13 residues long. Germline V gene data show CDR1 as MNHEY and CDR2 as SVGEGT. CDR3 sequence: CASSGLHTDTQYF. The CDR3 bases are TGTGCCAGCTCCGGACTACACACAGATACGCAGTATTTT.